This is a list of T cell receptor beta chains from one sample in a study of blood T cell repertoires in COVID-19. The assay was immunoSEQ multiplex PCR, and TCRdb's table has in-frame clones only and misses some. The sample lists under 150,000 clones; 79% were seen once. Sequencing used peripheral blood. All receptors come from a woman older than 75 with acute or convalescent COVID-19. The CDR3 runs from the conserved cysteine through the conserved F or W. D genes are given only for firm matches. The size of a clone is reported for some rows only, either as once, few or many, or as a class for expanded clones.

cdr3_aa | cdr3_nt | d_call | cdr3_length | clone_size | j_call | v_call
CASSPWTASDNEQFF | TGTGCCAGCAGCCCCTGGACAGCCAGTGACAATGAGCAGTTCTTC | NA | 15 | NA | TRBJ2-1 | TRBV11-3
CASTPDRAYYGYTF | TGTGCCAGCACTCCTGACAGGGCTTACTATGGCTACACCTTC | TRBD1 | 14 | NA | TRBJ1-2 | TRBV7-2
CASSTGTEETQYF | TGTGCCAGCAGCACCGGGACAGAAGAGACCCAGTACTTC | TRBD1 | 13 | NA | TRBJ2-5 | TRBV2
CASSSRLAGGLETQYF | TGTGCCAGCAGTTCCCGACTAGCGGGAGGGCTAGAGACCCAGTACTTC | TRBD2 | 16 | NA | TRBJ2-5 | TRBV28
CSARDSALAFF | TGCAGTGCTAGAGACAGCGCGTTGGCTTTCTTT | NA | 11 | once | TRBJ1-1 | TRBV20-1
CASSRVGVKDTEAFF | TGCGCCAGCAGCAGGGTGGGAGTAAAGGACACTGAAGCTTTCTTT | NA | 15 | NA | TRBJ1-1 | TRBV5-1
CASSLSYEITDTQYF | TGTGCCAGCAGCTTGTCGTACGAGATCACAGATACGCAGTATTTT | NA | 15 | NA | TRBJ2-3 | TRBV5-8
CASSLTRLNEQFF | TGTGCCAGCAGTTTAACTAGACTGAATGAGCAGTTCTTC | NA | 13 | NA | TRBJ2-1 | TRBV28
CASNLGGPNEKLFF | TGTGCCAGCAACCTAGGGGGCCCTAATGAAAAACTGTTTTTT | TRBD1 | 14 | NA | TRBJ1-4 | TRBV3-1/TRBV3-2
CASSPLLTGGAGYGYTF | TGTGCCAGCAGCCCTTTACTCACAGGGGGCGCTGGGTATGGCTACACCTTC | TRBD1 | 17 | NA | TRBJ1-2 | TRBV6-2/TRBV6-3
CASSLDERGASTDTQYF | TGTGCCAGCAGCTTAGATGAGCGGGGGGCGAGCACAGATACGCAGTATTTT | TRBD2 | 17 | once | TRBJ2-3 | TRBV11-3
CASSQGLASYEQYF | TGTGCCAGCAGTCAGGGACTTGCGTCCTACGAGCAGTACTTC | NA | 14 | NA | TRBJ2-7 | TRBV7-2
CASSQPGHYGYTF | TGTGCCAGCAGTCAACCGGGACATTATGGCTACACCTTC | NA | 13 | NA | TRBJ1-2 | TRBV28
CASSLRPGSYNEQFF | TGTGCCAGCAGCCTTCGGCCAGGGTCCTACAATGAGCAGTTCTTC | NA | 15 | NA | TRBJ2-1 | TRBV9
CASSFYGLAGGTHEQYF | TGTGCCAGCAGCTTTTACGGACTAGCGGGAGGAACCCACGAGCAGTACTTC | TRBD2 | 17 | NA | TRBJ2-7 | TRBV7-2
CASSRDNEQFF | TGTGCCAGCAGTCGAGACAATGAGCAGTTCTTC | NA | 11 | NA | TRBJ2-1 | TRBV2
CARGDGSGNSPLHF | TGTGCCCGGGGGGATGGCAGCGGAAATTCACCCCTCCACTTT | NA | 14 | once | TRBJ1-6 | TRBV30
CSADGQGIGYGYTF | TGCAGCGCCGATGGACAGGGTATAGGCTATGGCTACACCTTC | TRBD1 | 14 | NA | TRBJ1-2 | TRBV29-1
CASSLDYSYEQYF | TGCGCCAGCAGCTTGGACTACTCCTACGAGCAGTACTTC | NA | 13 | NA | TRBJ2-7 | TRBV5-1
CASSLWHLGYTF | TGTGCCAGCAGTTTATGGCACCTTGGCTACACCTTC | NA | 12 | NA | TRBJ1-2 | TRBV12-3/TRBV12-4
CASSGRGGDTQYF | TGCGCCAGCAGTGGGAGGGGAGGAGATACGCAGTATTTT | NA | 13 | NA | TRBJ2-3 | TRBV10-1
CAWNAGNYGYTF | TGTGCCTGGAACGCAGGGAACTATGGCTACACCTTC | NA | 12 | NA | TRBJ1-2 | TRBV30
CSVGVIDMNTEAFF | TGCAGCGTTGGGGTAATTGACATGAACACTGAAGCTTTCTTT | NA | 14 | NA | TRBJ1-1 | TRBV29-1
CASSPPAGEQFF | TGTGCCAGCAGCCCGCCCGCGGGTGAGCAGTTCTTC | NA | 12 | NA | TRBJ2-1 | TRBV5-4
CSVPGQGQKEQYF | TGCAGCGTGCCGGGACAGGGGCAAAAGGAGCAGTACTTC | TRBD1 | 13 | NA | TRBJ2-7 | TRBV29-1
CASSFVGDTGELFF | TGCGCCAGCAGCTTTGTGGGCGACACCGGGGAGCTGTTTTTT | NA | 14 | NA | TRBJ2-2 | TRBV5-1
CASRELASTDTQYF | TGTGCCAGCCGGGAGTTAGCTAGCACAGATACGCAGTATTTT | NA | 14 | NA | TRBJ2-3 | TRBV2
CASSRANSPLHF | TGCGCCAGCAGCCGCGCCAATTCACCCCTCCACTTT | NA | 12 | NA | TRBJ1-6 | TRBV4-3
CAWSVLGATNQPQHF | TGTGCCTGGAGTGTACTGGGGGCCACCAATCAGCCCCAGCATTTT | NA | 15 | NA | TRBJ1-5 | TRBV30
CASSLGGRARDEQFF | TGTGCCAGCAGCTTGGGCGGGAGGGCCAGGGATGAGCAGTTCTTC | TRBD2 | 15 | NA | TRBJ2-1 | TRBV5-4
CASSYGDRSNEKLFF | TGTGCCAGCAGTTACGGGGACAGGTCTAATGAAAAACTGTTTTTT | TRBD1 | 15 | NA | TRBJ1-4 | TRBV6-5
CASSYQQLSYEQYF | TGTGCCAGCAGTTACCAACAGCTCTCCTACGAGCAGTACTTC | NA | 14 | NA | TRBJ2-7 | TRBV6-6
CASSFGTPGELFF | TGTGCCAGCAGCTTCGGGACACCCGGGGAGCTGTTTTTT | NA | 13 | NA | TRBJ2-2 | TRBV7-9
CASSPDREPYEQYF | TGTGCCAGCAGCCCAGACAGGGAGCCTTACGAGCAGTACTTC | TRBD1 | 14 | NA | TRBJ2-7 | TRBV7-3
CASSLQTGTEAFF | TGTGCCAGCAGCCTCCAGACTGGCACTGAAGCTTTCTTT | NA | 13 | NA | TRBJ1-1 | TRBV9
CASSQGSSNQPQHF | TGTGCCAGCAGCCAGGGGTCTAGCAATCAGCCCCAGCATTTT | NA | 14 | few | TRBJ1-5 | TRBV28
CASSNPDRGGNTEAFF | TGTGCCAGCAGCAACCCAGACAGGGGCGGGAACACTGAAGCTTTCTTT | TRBD1 | 16 | NA | TRBJ1-1 | TRBV11-3
CASSQPRGSGANVLTF | TGCGCCAGCAGCCAACCCCGGGGCTCTGGGGCCAACGTCCTGACTTTC | NA | 16 | NA | TRBJ2-6 | TRBV4-1
CASSLNSNYGYTF | TGTGCCAGCAGCTTAAACAGTAACTATGGCTACACCTTC | NA | 13 | once | TRBJ1-2 | TRBV7-3
CASSESLLQETQYF | TGTGCCAGCAGTGAGTCCCTCCTCCAAGAGACCCAGTACTTC | NA | 14 | once | TRBJ2-5 | TRBV6-1
CASSQEIGQPQHF | TGCGCCAGCAGCCAAGAAATCGGGCAGCCCCAGCATTTT | NA | 13 | NA | TRBJ1-5 | TRBV4-3
CASSEYGGYEQYF | TGTGCCAGCAGTGAATATGGAGGCTACGAGCAGTACTTC | NA | 13 | NA | TRBJ2-7 | TRBV25-1